This TCR beta chain appears in the sequencing data of a study of blood T cell repertoires in COVID-19. Study context: From the United States, Italy and Spain came samples of acute and convalescent COVID-19. The cDNA or gDNA used as material had been derived from T cells, B-cell-depleted T cells, or PBMCs.

Generated by immunoSEQ multiplex PCR, the TCRdb table keeps only in-frame clones and is missing some. The sample lists approximately 190,000 clones, approximately 86% occurring once. CDR3 size: 14 residues. V trimming: 4 bases; J trimming: 9 bases; junction bases outside the gene matches: 5. CDR1 MNHEY and CDR2 SVGEGT come from the germline V gene. The chain employs TRBV6-2 or TRBV6-3 and TRBJ1-6; 8 bases are shared with TRBD1. This receptor was identified in a woman in her sixties or seventies with acute COVID-19. Source material: PBMCs or T cells enriched from blood (not recorded which). Here the CDR3 reads CASSFSDRASPLHF. The CDR3 DNA sequence: TGTGCCAGCAGTTTCTCGGACAGGGCTTCACCCCTCCACTTT.